This TCR beta chain is drawn from a study of T cell responses to AZD1222 COVID-19 vaccine. The table came from immunoSEQ multiplex PCR; TCRdb's copy has only in-frame clones and leaves some out. The table shows 85,000 to 130,000 clones, with about 93% occurring only once. As to this clone: The antigen is not known.

Study-level results: Baseline serology detected seropositivity in only five or six AZD1222 recipients. Researchers took repertoire samples only after the peak T cell response had come. Unmutated regions of variants are reportedly targeted by nearly half of spike-specific TCRs. Compared with day 0, the breadth and depth of the Spike-specific TCR repertoire rose significantly after two doses of AZD1222.

This clonotype was sampled from an adult in good health. Here the sequenced sample was peripheral blood, taken on day 0 of AZD1222 vaccination.

The CDR3 loop reads CAWSAGLVTEAFF. In DNA, the CDR3 is TGTGCCTGGAGTGCCGGTCTGGTAACTGAAGCTTTCTTT. V gene TRBV30 combines with J gene TRBJ1-1; D is ambiguous. CDR1 and CDR2 from the germline V gene are GTSNPN and SVGIG (reference sequence). Trimming took 1 base from V and 5 from J, leaving 11 bases between them. This CDR3 spans 13 amino acids.